Described below is a single TCR beta chain sequence and its context. Individuals drawn from about two dozen US areas were roughly 18 to 89 years old. Original handling: Amplification of reference gene primers provided the estimated nucleated cell counts. TCRdb's copy holds only in-frame clones and misses some; the assay was immunoSEQ multiplex PCR. The D gene and trimming were derived from the DNA, and the V and J assignments and clone size from that table. The table records around 320,000 clones, more than 85% of them present only once. This record belongs to a study of blood T cell repertoires in COVID-19. Whole-study context: Acute and convalescent COVID-19 specimens originated in the United States, Italy and Spain.

The CDR3 has 14 amino acids. Germline CDR1 reads SGHAT; CDR2 reads FQNNGV. Between the trimmed V and J ends, which lost 5 bases and 0 bases, there was a span of 10 bases. The rearrangement joins TRBV11-2 to TRBJ1-2, with TRBD1 as a possible D gene (6 bases). The specimen sequenced was PBMCs or T cells enriched from blood (not recorded which). The source is a woman aged 25-40 years who had been exposed to COVID-19. The DNA of the CDR3 is TGTGCCAGCAGCGGTCAGGGGTCTAACTATGGCTACACCTTC. This sequence encodes CASSGQGSNYGYTF.